The source of this T cell receptor (beta chain) is a study of CD8 T cells in Susac syndrome. FACS was used to enrich TEMRA cells, whereas the CD8+ and CD4+ T cells were obtained by negative isolation. The length of the CDR3 is 14 residues. The germline V gene has CDR1 SGHNT and CDR2 YYREEE (reference sequence). Trimming stripped 0 bases from V and 6 bases from J, with 12 bases between. With random hexamers, reverse transcription was performed on about 0.45 to 1 ug of RNA. Multiplex PCR with immunoSEQ amplified the TCR beta CDR3 across 54 Vbeta and 13 Jbeta. TCRdb called the immunoSEQ multiplex PCR reads again in MiXCR, with one record for every CDR3 protein. Among some 120,000 distinct CDR3 sequences listed, 91% were seen once.

This chain joins TRBV5-4 and TRBJ1-1, with a possible D match to TRBD1 (5 bases). Sample: CD8+ T cells from PBMCs. This receptor was obtained from a human donor with multiple sclerosis. The CDR3 sequence: CASSLVVGRAEAFF. CDR3 nucleotides: TGTGCCAGCAGCTTGGTTGTGGGGCGCGCTGAAGCTTTCTTT.